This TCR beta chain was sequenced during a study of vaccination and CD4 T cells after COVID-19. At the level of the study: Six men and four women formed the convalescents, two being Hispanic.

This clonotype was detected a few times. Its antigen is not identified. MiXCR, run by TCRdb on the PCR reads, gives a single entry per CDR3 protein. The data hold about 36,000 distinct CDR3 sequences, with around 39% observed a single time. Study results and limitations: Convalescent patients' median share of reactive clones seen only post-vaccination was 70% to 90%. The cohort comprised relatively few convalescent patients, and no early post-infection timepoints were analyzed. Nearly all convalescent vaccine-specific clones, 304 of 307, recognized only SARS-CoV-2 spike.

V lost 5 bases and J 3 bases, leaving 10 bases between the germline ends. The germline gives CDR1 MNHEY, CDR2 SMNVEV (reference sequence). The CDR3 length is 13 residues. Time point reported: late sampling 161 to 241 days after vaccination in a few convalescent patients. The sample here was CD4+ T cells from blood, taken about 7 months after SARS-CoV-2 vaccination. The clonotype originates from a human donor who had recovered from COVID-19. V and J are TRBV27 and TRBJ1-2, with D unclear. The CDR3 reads CASSRQPDYGYTF. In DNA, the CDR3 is TGTGCCAGCAGTAGGCAGCCGGACTATGGCTACACCTTC.